The 32 T cell receptor beta chains in this list originate from one sample, sequenced in a study of blood T cell repertoires in COVID-19. Sequencing was performed with immunoSEQ multiplex PCR; in TCRdb, only in-frame clones are kept and a portion is missing. The data contain 20,000 to 25,000 clones, roughly 88% of them singletons. Material for sequencing was peripheral blood. The receptors were gathered from a human donor in a cohort sampled during active COVID-19. The donor label of this sample is uncertain.

The V and J genes are TRBV28 and TRBJ1-2; tentative D call: TRBD1 (6 bases). CDR3 size: 14 residues. Trimming took off 3 bases at V and 5 bases at J, with 13 bases between the two ends. CDR1 and CDR2 from the germline V gene are MDHEN and SYDVKM. CDR3 protein: CASSFTARGYGYTF. The CDR3 region has the DNA TGTGCCAGCAGTTTTACGGCCAGGGGATATGGCTACACCTTC.

The chain recombines TRBV3-1 (or the pseudogene TRBV3-2) with TRBJ1-1; 7 bases map to TRBD1. The CDR3 consists of 14 residues. Trimming at V came to 3 bases and at J to 5 bases, leaving 6 bases not matched to a gene. Germline-derived CDR1 and CDR2 are LGHDT and YNNKEL (reference sequence). In DNA, the CDR3 is TGTGCCAGCAGCCAGAGGGACAGACAAACTGAAGCTTTCTTT. As protein: CASSQRDRQTEAFF.

The rearrangement links TRBV7-2 to TRBJ2-5, with D perhaps matching TRBD2 (5 bases). The CDR3 totals 13 residues. Germline CDR1 SGHTA, CDR2 FQGNSA. V lost 5 bases, J lost 13 bases, and 20 bases lay in between. CDR3 loop: CASSTTPRVPGYF. For the CDR3, the DNA is TGTGCCAGCAGCACCACTCCGCGGGTCCCCGGGTACTTC.

The rearrangement uses TRBV6-4 and TRBJ2-1; TRBD2 aligns across 15 bases. The germline gives CDR1 MRHNA, CDR2 SNTAGT. J gave up 10 bases and V 4 bases, and 11 bases lay outside the gene matches. The CDR3 extends over 17 amino acids. This chain's CDR3 is CASSVQTGLAGGWEQFF. CDR3 DNA sequence: TGTGCCAGCAGTGTCCAAACCGGACTAGCGGGGGGGTGGGAGCAGTTCTTC.

The V and J genes are TRBV5-1 and TRBJ2-5; 7 positions agree with TRBD2. The CDR3 totals 13 residues. Germline-derived CDR1 and CDR2 are SGHRS and YFSETQ. J lost 2 bases, V lost 4 bases, and 2 bases had no gene match. The CDR3, as DNA: TGCGCCAGCAGCCGGGAGGCACAAGAGACCCAGTACTTC. This encodes CASSREAQETQYF.

The chain joins TRBV5-1 to TRBJ1-4; D is perhaps TRBD1 (5 bases). In germline, CDR1 is SGHRS, CDR2 YFSETQ. This CDR3 spans 15 amino acids. Trimming removed 2 bases at V and 8 bases at J, with 16 bases between. The CDR3 sequence is CASSLGTSGREKLFF. CDR3 DNA: TGCGCCAGCAGCTTAGGGACTTCAGGAAGGGAAAAACTGTTTTTT.

The chain combines TRBV7-8 with TRBJ2-1; 9 bases line up with TRBD2. Germline CDR1 reads SGHVS; CDR2 reads FQNEAQ. The CDR3 extends over 15 amino acids. V shed 1 base, J shed 7 bases, and the junction held 5 bases outside the gene matches. The CDR3 DNA follows: TGTGCCAGCAGCTTAGGCCTAGCGGGATTTAATGAGCAGTTCTTC. The encoded protein is CASSLGLAGFNEQFF.

The chain couples TRBV6-5 to TRBJ1-5; TRBD1 might be the D (5 bases). The CDR3 loop spans 15 amino acids. Germline assignment: CDR1 MNHEY and CDR2 SVGAGI. V lost 5 bases, J lost 4 bases, and 15 bases lay in between. The CDR3 region has the DNA TGTGCCAGCAGTCCGGGGGGGGTGGAAAATCAGCCCCAGCATTTT. Residues: CASSPGGVENQPQHF.

The J gene is TRBJ1-2, the V gene TRBV29-1, with 9 bases aligning to TRBD1. CDR3 size: 15 residues. Germline V lookup: CDR1 SQVTM, CDR2 ANQGSEA. V trimming: 2 bases; J trimming: 7 bases; junction bases outside the gene matches: 11. The CDR3 nucleotides are TGCAGCGTTGAAATAGGGACAGGGCGGGATAGTGGCTACACCTTC. Protein: CSVEIGTGRDSGYTF.

The chain carries TRBV25-1 and TRBJ1-4, with D uncertain. Germline CDR1 reads MGHDK; CDR2 reads SYGVNS. The germline V and J ends were trimmed by 7 bases and 3 bases, with 12 bases remaining between them. There are 14 residues in the CDR3. CDR3 in amino acids: CASTLRRANEKLFF. CDR3 nucleotides: TGTGCCAGCACATTAAGACGGGCTAATGAAAAACTGTTTTTT.

This sequence joins TRBV29-1 and TRBJ2-7, with D possibly TRBD1 on 6 matching bases. V lost 0 bases and J 0 bases, leaving 12 bases between the germline ends. CDR3 length equals 15 residues. CDR1 and CDR2 (germline): SQVTM, ANQGSEA. Here the CDR3 DNA reads TGCAGCGTTGAAGATGGGCAGGGGAGCTCCTACGAGCAGTACTTC. Amino acids: CSVEDGQGSSYEQYF.

The chain couples TRBV29-1 to TRBJ2-5, with TRBD1 as a possible D gene (6 bases). Germline V gene lookup returns CDR1 SQVTM and CDR2 ANQGSEA. CDR3 length equals 14 residues. The V and J ends lost 4 bases and 2 bases respectively, with 14 bases between them. The CDR3 DNA reads TGCAGCGTTGCACCCGGGACACTGCAAGAGACCCAGTACTTC. This gives the protein CSVAPGTLQETQYF.

The chain is built from TRBV5-4 and TRBJ2-7; possibly TRBD1 for D (6 bases). The CDR3 has 14 residues. Trimming removed 4 bases from V and 0 bases from J, with 11 bases in between. Germline CDR1 and CDR2: SGHNT and YYREEE (reference sequence). The CDR3 coding sequence is TGTGCCAGCAGCCTTGACAGGTTCTCCTACGAGCAGTACTTC. It is translated as CASSLDRFSYEQYF.

This chain connects TRBV30 to TRBJ1-1; a possible D gene is TRBD1 (5 bases). CDR3 length: 14 amino acids. Germline CDR1 is GTSNPN and CDR2 is SVGIG (reference sequence). V was cut by 0 bases and J by 4 bases, with 12 bases left in between. The CDR3 is CAWSVSGKGTEAFF. In DNA form, the CDR3 reads TGTGCCTGGAGTGTATCAGGGAAAGGCACTGAAGCTTTCTTT.

This clone was counted once. This rearrangement joins TRBV19 to TRBJ1-2, with D possibly being TRBD1 (5 bases). Germline lookup yields CDR1 LNHDA and CDR2 SQIVND (reference sequence). Trimming removed 1 base at V and 8 bases at J, with 11 bases between. This CDR3 comprises 13 residues. CDR3 bases: TGTGCCAGTAGTATAGGGGGGGAGATCGGCTACACCTTC. It encodes CASSIGGEIGYTF. Variable domain in full (rest from reference TRBV19 and TRBJ1-2): DGGITQSPKYLFRKEGQNVTLSCEQNLNHDAMYWYRQDPGQGLRLIYYSQIVNDFQKGDIAEGYSVSREKKESFPLTVTSAQKNPTAFYLCASSIGGEIGYTFGSGTRLTVV.

The chain couples TRBV28 to TRBJ2-7; 9 nucleotides match TRBD2. There are 15 residues in the CDR3. The J segment lost 5 bases and the V segment lost 3 bases, leaving 8 bases of the junction unmatched. Germline CDR1 MDHEN, CDR2 SYDVKM. The CDR3 protein is CASSFMSGRTDEQYF. CDR3 nucleotide sequence: TGTGCCAGCAGTTTTATGAGCGGGAGGACCGACGAGCAGTACTTC.

The rearrangement uses TRBV2 and TRBJ1-3; the match to TRBD1 covers 8 bases. This CDR3 is built from 13 residues. CDR1 and CDR2 from the germline V gene are SNHLY and FYNNEI. The V gene end was trimmed by 5 bases and the J gene end by 4 bases; junction bases not matched to a gene: 1. DNA for the CDR3: TGTGCCAGCAGTTGGACAGGGGGAAACACCATATATTTT. Translation gives CASSWTGGNTIYF.

The chain has TRBV28 and TRBJ2-1; 9 nucleotides agree with TRBD2. CDR3 length: 15 residues. Germline V gene lookup returns CDR1 MDHEN and CDR2 SYDVKM. J lost 6 bases, V lost 3 bases, and 6 bases had no gene match. In nucleotides, the CDR3 is TGTGCCAGCAGTTTGGCGGGAGGGCCGGTCAATGAGCAGTTCTTC. This sequence encodes CASSLAGGPVNEQFF.

The chain combines TRBV6-6 with TRBJ2-1, with D perhaps TRBD1 (5 bases). The germline V and J ends were trimmed by 4 bases and 10 bases, with 8 bases remaining between them. The CDR3 consists of 11 residues. In germline, CDR1 is MNHNY, CDR2 SVGAGI (reference sequence). The CDR3 sequence: CASSSQGEQFF. In nucleotides, the CDR3 is TGTGCCAGCAGTTCGCAGGGAGAGCAGTTCTTC.

The chain employs TRBV9 and TRBJ2-3, with TRBD1 identical over 8 bases. Germline V gene lookup returns CDR1 SGDLS and CDR2 YYNGEE. J gave up 1 base and V 3 bases, and 10 bases lay outside the gene matches. CDR3 length equals 17 residues. CDR3 bases: TGTGCCAGCAGCGGAACCACAGGGGGAGGAGGCACAGATACGCAGTATTTT. Its translation: CASSGTTGGGGTDTQYF.

This clone was seen a single time. The chain employs TRBV9 and TRBJ2-2; TRBD2 matches 7 bases. This CDR3 has 17 residues. CDR1 is SGDLS and CDR2 is YYNGEE in the germline V gene. Trimming removed 0 bases from V and 6 bases from J; junction bases left unmatched: 11. CDR3 sequence reads: CASSVATGGVGPGELFF. The CDR3 nucleotides are TGTGCCAGCAGCGTAGCGACGGGGGGTGTAGGTCCCGGGGAGCTGTTTTTT.

This clone has only a few counts. This chain connects TRBV5-6 to TRBJ1-6; D is uncertain. The CDR3 sequence is 13 residues long. The germline gives CDR1 SGHDT, CDR2 YYEEEE. The V gene lost 2 bases and the J gene lost 8 bases, with 8 bases spanning the gap. CDR3 nucleotides: TGTGCCAGCAGCTTCCTCCCTGATTCACCCCTCCACTTT. Translated: CASSFLPDSPLHF.

The V and J genes are TRBV7-2 and TRBJ2-7; the match to TRBD1 covers 12 bases. V dropped 6 bases and J dropped 6; count of bases not matched to a gene: 6. The CDR3 length is 14 residues. Germline V CDR1 and CDR2: SGHTA, FQGNSA. The DNA for the CDR3 is TGTGCCAGCAGTACGGGACAGGGGGCCGGCGAGCAGTACTTC. The encoded protein is CASSTGQGAGEQYF.

This chain uses TRBV11-3 with TRBJ2-7; 11 bases line up with TRBD2. Per the germline V gene, CDR1 is SGHNT and CDR2 is YENEEA. After removal of 1 base from V and 6 bases from J, the junction contained 2 bases not matched to a gene. This CDR3 is 14 amino acids long. The CDR3 bases are TGTGCCAGCAGCTTAGGACTAGCGGGATCCGAGCAGTACTTC. Amino acids: CASSLGLAGSEQYF.

The V and J genes are TRBV5-6 and TRBJ2-3; D is perhaps TRBD2 (5 bases). Germline CDR1 SGHDT, CDR2 YYEEEE. CDR3 size: 15 residues. Trimming stripped 0 bases from V and 5 bases from J, with 13 bases between. As DNA, the CDR3 is TGTGCCAGCAGCTTGGTTAGCGTGAAAGGAGATACGCAGTATTTT. Protein product: CASSLVSVKGDTQYF.

V and J are TRBV2 and TRBJ2-1; TRBD2 agrees at 12 bases. Losses at the gene ends were 2 bases for V and 13 bases for J; bases not matched to a gene: 9. From germline, CDR1 is SNHLY and CDR2 FYNNEI. The CDR3 is 15 residues long. The CDR3 coding sequence is TGTGCCAGCAGTGAAAGGCTAGCGGGAGGGGTCTCCCAGTTCTTC. Protein product: CASSERLAGGVSQFF.

The gene calls are TRBV30 and TRBJ1-4, with D uncertain. Germline V lookup: CDR1 GTSNPN, CDR2 SVGIG (reference sequence). This CDR3 contains 14 residues. With 1 base removed from V and 1 base from J, the gap between germline ends came to 7 bases. The CDR3 coding sequence is TGTGCCTGGAGTGGGGCCCTAACTAATGAAAAACTGTTTTTT. Protein sequence: CAWSGALTNEKLFF.

The chain joins TRBV10-3 to TRBJ2-5; 7 bases fit TRBD1. This CDR3 is built from 13 residues. The J segment lost 2 bases and the V segment lost 5 bases, leaving 2 bases of the junction unmatched. In germline, CDR1 is ENHRY, CDR2 SYGVKD. Written as DNA, the CDR3 is TGTGCCATCAGTTGGGACAGTCAAGAGACCCAGTACTTC. This gives the protein CAISWDSQETQYF.

V gene TRBV7-8 combines with J gene TRBJ2-1; D ambiguous. Germline CDR1 and CDR2: SGHVS and FQNEAQ. The V end was cut by 3 bases, the J end by 3 bases, with 6 bases between. There are 13 residues in the CDR3. The CDR3 nucleotides read TGTGCCAGCAGCTTTGCAGGCTACAATGAGCAGTTCTTC. Protein: CASSFAGYNEQFF.

The J gene is TRBJ1-5, the V gene TRBV19; D is perhaps TRBD1 (5 bases). V was clipped by 3 bases and J by 7 bases, with 10 bases between them. The CDR3 has 13 residues. Germline CDR1 is LNHDA and CDR2 is SQIVND (reference sequence). The DNA for the CDR3 is TGTGCCAGTAGTATCCTGGGGGGACAGCCCCAGCATTTT. Translating it yields CASSILGGQPQHF.

The gene calls are TRBV4-2 and TRBJ2-5; TRBD2 matches at 11 bases. J was trimmed by 3 bases and V by 3 bases; bases with no gene match: 9. CDR3 length: 17 residues. The germline V gene has CDR1 LGHNA and CDR2 YNFKEQ. The DNA of the CDR3 is TGTGCCAGCAGCCATGTAGTAGTAGCGGGAGGGGAAGAGACCCAGTACTTC. Its translation: CASSHVVVAGGEETQYF.

This clone was counted only a few times. In DNA, the CDR3 is TGTGCCAGCAGTTACGGATGGCTAGCGGTGAGCACAGATACGCAGTATTTT. This sequence encodes CASSYGWLAVSTDTQYF. The V call is TRBV6-2 or TRBV6-3, the J call TRBJ2-3; 7 bases map to TRBD2. Germline V gene lookup returns CDR1 MNHEY and CDR2 SVGEGT. The CDR3 covers 17 residues. Trimming removed 2 bases from V and 0 bases from J; junction bases left unmatched: 8.